This T cell receptor beta chain was sequenced for a study of T cells in Graves' hyperthyroidism and ophthalmopathy. This clonotype was seen only a few times. Its specificity is not known. Exclusion followed for patients with uncontrolled infection, other autoimmune disease, pregnancy or lactation. Clinical symptoms, serum thyroxine, TRAb, thyroid ultrasound and orbital computed tomography informed diagnoses. Amplified TCR beta CDR3 regions derived from RNA transcripts. HTBI primers were used for first-round RT-PCR of the TCR CDR3. TCRdb itself ran the multiplex PCR reads through MiXCR, one entry per CDR3 protein. Of roughly 700,000 distinct CDR3 sequences detected, 35% appear once; the ten largest clones hold around 30%. The CDR3 sequence is 13 residues long. With 5 bases removed from V and 6 bases from J, the gap between germline ends came to 12 bases. Germline V gives CDR1 SEHNR, CDR2 FQNEAQ (reference sequence).

Regarding the study as a whole: From stable hyperthyroidism, ophthalmopathy was separated by a 13 V-J model.

V usage is TRBV7-9 and J usage is TRBJ2-3; D possibly corresponds to TRBD2 (6 bases). Sequencing input: blood. This clonotype originated in a woman between 40 and 55 years old with Graves' hyperthyroidism. The CDR3: CASSGGSEDTQYF. In DNA, the CDR3 is TGTGCCAGCAGCGGAGGGAGCGAGGATACGCAGTATTTT. The entire variable domain, with the rest obtained from reference TRBV7-9 and TRBJ2-3, is as follows: DTGVSQNPRHKITKRGQNVTFRCDPISEHNRLYWYRQTLGQGPEFLTYFQNEAQLEKSRLLSDRFSAERPKGSFSTLEIQRTEQGDSAMYLCASSGGSEDTQYFGPGTRLTVL.